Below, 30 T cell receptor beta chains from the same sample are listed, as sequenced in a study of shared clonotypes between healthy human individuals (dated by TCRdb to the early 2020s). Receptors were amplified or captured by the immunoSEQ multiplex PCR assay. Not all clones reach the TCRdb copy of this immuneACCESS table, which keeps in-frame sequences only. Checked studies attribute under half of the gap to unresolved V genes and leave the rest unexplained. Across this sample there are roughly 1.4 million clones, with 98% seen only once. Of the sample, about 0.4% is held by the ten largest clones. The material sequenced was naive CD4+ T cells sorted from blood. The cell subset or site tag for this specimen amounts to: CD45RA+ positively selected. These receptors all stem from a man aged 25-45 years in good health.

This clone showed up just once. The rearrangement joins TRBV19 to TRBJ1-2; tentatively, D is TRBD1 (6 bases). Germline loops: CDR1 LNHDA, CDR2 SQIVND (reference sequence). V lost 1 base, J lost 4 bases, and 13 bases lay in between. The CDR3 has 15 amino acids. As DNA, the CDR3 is TGTGCCAGTAGTATAGTCCAGGGGATACCCTATGGCTACACCTTC. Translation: CASSIVQGIPYGYTF.

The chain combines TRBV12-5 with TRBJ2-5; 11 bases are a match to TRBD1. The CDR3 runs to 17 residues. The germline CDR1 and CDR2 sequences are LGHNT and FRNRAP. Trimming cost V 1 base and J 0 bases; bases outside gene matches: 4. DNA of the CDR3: TGTGCTAGTGGTTTGGCCAGGACAGGGGGCAACCAAGAGACCCAGTACTTC. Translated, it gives CASGLARTGGNQETQYF.

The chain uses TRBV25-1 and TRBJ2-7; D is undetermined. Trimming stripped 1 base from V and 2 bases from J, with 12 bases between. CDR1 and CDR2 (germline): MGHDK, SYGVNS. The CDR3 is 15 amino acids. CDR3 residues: CASSESKGMAYEQYF. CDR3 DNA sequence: TGTGCCAGCAGTGAATCCAAGGGCATGGCCTACGAGCAGTACTTC.

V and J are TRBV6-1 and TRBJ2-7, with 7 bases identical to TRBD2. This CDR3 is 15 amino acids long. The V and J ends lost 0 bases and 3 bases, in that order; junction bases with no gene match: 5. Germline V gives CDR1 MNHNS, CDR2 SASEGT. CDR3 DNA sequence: TGTGCCAGCAGTGAAGCGACTAGCTCCCACTACGAGCAGTACTTC. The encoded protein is CASSEATSSHYEQYF.

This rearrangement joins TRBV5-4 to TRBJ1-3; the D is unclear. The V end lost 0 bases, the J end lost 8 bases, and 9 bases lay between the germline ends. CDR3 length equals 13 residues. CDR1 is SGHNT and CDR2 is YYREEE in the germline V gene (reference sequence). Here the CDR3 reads CASSLAVRHTIYF. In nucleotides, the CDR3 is TGTGCCAGCAGCTTGGCCGTGAGGCACACCATATATTTT.

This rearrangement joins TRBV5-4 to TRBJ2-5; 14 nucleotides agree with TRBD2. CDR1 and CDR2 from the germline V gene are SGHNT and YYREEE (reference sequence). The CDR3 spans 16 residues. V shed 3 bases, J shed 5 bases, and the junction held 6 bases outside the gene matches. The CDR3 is CASSSGLAGVGETQYF. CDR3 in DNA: TGTGCCAGCAGCTCGGGACTAGCGGGAGTGGGGGAGACCCAGTACTTC.

In DNA form, the CDR3 reads TGTGCCAGCAGCTTAGGAACGGCTAGCGGGATCCTCTACAATGAGCAGTTCTTC. It specifies CASSLGTASGILYNEQFF. The J gene is TRBJ2-1, the V gene TRBV7-9; 9 bases are shared with TRBD2. Losses at the gene ends were 1 base for V and 3 bases for J; bases not matched to a gene: 10. CDR1 is SEHNR and CDR2 is FQNEAQ in the germline V gene (reference sequence). This CDR3 spans 18 amino acids.

Here the CDR3 DNA reads TGTGCCAGCAGCTTCCGACAGGGGGTGCTTGAAAAACTGTTTTTT. Protein product: CASSFRQGVLEKLFF. The chain is built from TRBV7-2 and TRBJ1-4, with 9 bases fitting TRBD1. The CDR3 contains 15 residues. Germline lookup yields CDR1 SGHTA and CDR2 FQGNSA. Trimming removed 3 bases from V and 7 bases from J; junction bases left unmatched: 6.

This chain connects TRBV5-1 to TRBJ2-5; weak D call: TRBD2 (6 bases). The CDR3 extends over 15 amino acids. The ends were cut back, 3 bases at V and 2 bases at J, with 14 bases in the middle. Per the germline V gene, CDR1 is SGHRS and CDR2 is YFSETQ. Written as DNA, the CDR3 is TGCGCCAGCAGCTCCATAGGGGAGGCGCAAGAGACCCAGTACTTC. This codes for CASSSIGEAQETQYF.

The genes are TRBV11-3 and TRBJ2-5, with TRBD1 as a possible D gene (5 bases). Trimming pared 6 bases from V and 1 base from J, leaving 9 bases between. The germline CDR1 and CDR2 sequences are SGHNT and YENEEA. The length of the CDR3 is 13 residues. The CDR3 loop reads CASSTGPQETQYF. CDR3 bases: TGTGCCAGCAGTACAGGCCCCCAAGAGACCCAGTACTTC.

The CDR3 sequence is CASTPTGRNTGELFF. CDR3 nucleotides: TGTGCCAGCACACCCACAGGGAGGAACACCGGGGAGCTGTTTTTT. V and J are TRBV6-5 and TRBJ2-2, with D perhaps TRBD1 (6 bases). The length of the CDR3 is 15 residues. The germline V and J ends were trimmed by 7 bases and 1 base, with 13 bases remaining between them. Germline V gives CDR1 MNHEY, CDR2 SVGAGI.

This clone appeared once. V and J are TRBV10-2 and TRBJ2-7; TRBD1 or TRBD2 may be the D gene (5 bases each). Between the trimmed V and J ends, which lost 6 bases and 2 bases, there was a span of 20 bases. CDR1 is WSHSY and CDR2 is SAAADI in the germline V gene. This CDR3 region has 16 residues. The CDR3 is CASRLGTGNPAYEQYF. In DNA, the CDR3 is TGCGCCAGCAGACTTGGGACCGGGAACCCCGCCTACGAGCAGTACTTC.

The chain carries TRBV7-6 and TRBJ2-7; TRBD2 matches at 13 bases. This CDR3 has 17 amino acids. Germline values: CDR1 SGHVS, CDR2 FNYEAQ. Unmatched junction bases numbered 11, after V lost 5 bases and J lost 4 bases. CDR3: CASSPGLAGVKGYEQYF. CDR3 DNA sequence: TGTGCCAGCAGCCCAGGACTAGCGGGAGTTAAGGGGTACGAGCAGTACTTC.

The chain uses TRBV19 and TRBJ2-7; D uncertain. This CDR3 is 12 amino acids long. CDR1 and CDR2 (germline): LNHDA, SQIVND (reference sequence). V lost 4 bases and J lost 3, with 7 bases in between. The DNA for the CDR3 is TGTGCCAGTAGTACGGGCCTCTACGAGCAGTACTTC. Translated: CASSTGLYEQYF. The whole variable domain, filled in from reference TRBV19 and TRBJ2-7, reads DGGITQSPKYLFRKEGQNVTLSCEQNLNHDAMYWYRQDPGQGLRLIYYSQIVNDFQKGDIAEGYSVSREKKESFPLTVTSAQKNPTAFYLCASSTGLYEQYFGPGTRLTVT.

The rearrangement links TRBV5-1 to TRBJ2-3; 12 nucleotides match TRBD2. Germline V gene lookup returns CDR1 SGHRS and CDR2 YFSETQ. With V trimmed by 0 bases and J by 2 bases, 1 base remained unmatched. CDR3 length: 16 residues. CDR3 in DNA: TGCGCCAGCAGCTTGGCTAGCGGGAGGGTCACAGATACGCAGTATTTT. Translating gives CASSLASGRVTDTQYF.

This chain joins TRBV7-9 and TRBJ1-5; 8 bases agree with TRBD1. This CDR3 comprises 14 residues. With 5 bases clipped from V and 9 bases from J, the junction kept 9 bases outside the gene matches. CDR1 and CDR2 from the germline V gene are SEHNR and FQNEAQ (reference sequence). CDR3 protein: CASSPGTGHRPQHF. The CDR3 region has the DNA TGTGCCAGCAGCCCAGGGACAGGTCACCGGCCCCAGCATTTT.

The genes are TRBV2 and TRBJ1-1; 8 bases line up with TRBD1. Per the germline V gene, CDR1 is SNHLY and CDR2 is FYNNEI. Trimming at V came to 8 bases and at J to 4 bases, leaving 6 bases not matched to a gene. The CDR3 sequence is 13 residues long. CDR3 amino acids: CASGKTGGTEAFF. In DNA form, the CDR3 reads TGTGCCAGCGGTAAAACAGGGGGCACTGAAGCTTTCTTT. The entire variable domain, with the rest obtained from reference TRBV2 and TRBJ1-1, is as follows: EPEVTQTPSHQVTQMGQEVILRCVPISNHLYFYWYRQILGQKVEFLVSFYNNEISEKSEIFDDQFSVERPDGSNFTLKIRSTKLEDSAMYFCASGKTGGTEAFFGQGTRLTVV.

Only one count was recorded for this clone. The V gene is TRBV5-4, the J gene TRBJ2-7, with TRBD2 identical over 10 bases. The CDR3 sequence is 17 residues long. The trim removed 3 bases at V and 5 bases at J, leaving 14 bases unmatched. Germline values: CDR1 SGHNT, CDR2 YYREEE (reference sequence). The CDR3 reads CASSSPVALAGPHEQYF. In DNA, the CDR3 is TGTGCCAGCAGCTCTCCGGTAGCACTAGCGGGACCTCACGAGCAGTACTTC.

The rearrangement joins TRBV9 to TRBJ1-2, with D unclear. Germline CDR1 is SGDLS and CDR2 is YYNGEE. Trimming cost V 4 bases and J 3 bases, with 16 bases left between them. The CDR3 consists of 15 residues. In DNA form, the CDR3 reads TGTGCCAGCAGCCCAAGCAGGACGGTTTACTATGGCTACACCTTC. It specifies CASSPSRTVYYGYTF.

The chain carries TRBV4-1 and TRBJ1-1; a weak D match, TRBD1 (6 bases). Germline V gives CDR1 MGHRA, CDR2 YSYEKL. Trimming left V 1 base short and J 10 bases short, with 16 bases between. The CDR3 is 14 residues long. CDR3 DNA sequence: TGCGCCAGCAGCCAAGCCCAAGGGGGAGGGGGAGCTTTCTTT. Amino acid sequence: CASSQAQGGGGAFF.

The CDR3 nucleotides are TGCGCCAGCAGCTTGGGGCTAGCGGGAGGGGTCAATGAGCAGTTCTTC. This codes for CASSLGLAGGVNEQFF. The chain employs TRBV5-1 and TRBJ2-1; 12 bases line up with TRBD2. CDR1 is SGHRS, CDR2 YFSETQ, per germline. CDR3 length: 16 residues. J was trimmed by 6 bases and V by 0 bases; bases with no gene match: 4.

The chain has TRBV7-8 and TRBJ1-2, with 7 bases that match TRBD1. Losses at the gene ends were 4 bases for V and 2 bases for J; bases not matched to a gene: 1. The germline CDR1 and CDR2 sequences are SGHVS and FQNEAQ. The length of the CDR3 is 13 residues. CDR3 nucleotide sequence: TGTGCCAGCAGCTCGGGACAGAACTATGGCTACACCTTC. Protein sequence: CASSSGQNYGYTF.

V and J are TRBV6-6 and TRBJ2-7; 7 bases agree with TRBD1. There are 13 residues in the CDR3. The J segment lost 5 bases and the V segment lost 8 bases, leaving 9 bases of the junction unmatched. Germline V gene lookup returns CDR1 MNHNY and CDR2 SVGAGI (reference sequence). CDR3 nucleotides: TGTGCCAGCGGGACAGCAAGGCCCAACGAGCAGTACTTC. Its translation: CASGTARPNEQYF.

The CDR3 DNA is TGTGCCAGCAGCGCAGAACTAGCGGGAAGTGCAGATACGCAGTATTTT. It is translated as CASSAELAGSADTQYF. The chain recombines TRBV9 with TRBJ2-3, with 10 bases identical to TRBD2. In germline, CDR1 is SGDLS, CDR2 YYNGEE. V dropped 3 bases and J dropped 4; count of bases not matched to a gene: 8. CDR3 length equals 16 residues.

The chain's CDR3 is CASSPLFQLGEQFF. DNA of the CDR3: TGTGCCAGCAGCCCTCTTTTTCAGCTGGGTGAGCAGTTCTTC. This chain uses TRBV25-1 with TRBJ2-1, with D hard to call. Between the trimmed V and J ends, which lost 6 bases and 9 bases, there was a span of 18 bases. This CDR3 spans 14 amino acids. Germline CDR1 is MGHDK and CDR2 is SYGVNS. The complete variable domain, with remaining parts taken from reference TRBV25-1 and TRBJ2-1, reads EADIYQTPRYLVIGTGKKITLECSQTMGHDKMYWYQQDPGMELHLIHYSYGVNSTEKGDLSSESTVSRIRTEHFPLTLESARPSHTSQYLCASSPLFQLGEQFFGPGTRLTVL.

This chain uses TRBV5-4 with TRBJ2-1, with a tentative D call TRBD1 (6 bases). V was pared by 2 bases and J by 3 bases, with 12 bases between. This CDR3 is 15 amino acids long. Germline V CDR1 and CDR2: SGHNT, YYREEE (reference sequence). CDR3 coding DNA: TGTGCCAGCAGCTTTCGGAGGACAGACTACAATGAGCAGTTCTTC. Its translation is CASSFRRTDYNEQFF.

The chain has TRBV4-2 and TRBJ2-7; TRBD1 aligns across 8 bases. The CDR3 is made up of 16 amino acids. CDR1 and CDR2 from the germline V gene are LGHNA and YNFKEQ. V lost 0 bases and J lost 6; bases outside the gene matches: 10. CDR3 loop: CASSQEGPGGLVEQYF. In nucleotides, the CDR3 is TGTGCCAGCAGCCAAGAAGGCCCAGGGGGCTTGGTCGAGCAGTACTTC.

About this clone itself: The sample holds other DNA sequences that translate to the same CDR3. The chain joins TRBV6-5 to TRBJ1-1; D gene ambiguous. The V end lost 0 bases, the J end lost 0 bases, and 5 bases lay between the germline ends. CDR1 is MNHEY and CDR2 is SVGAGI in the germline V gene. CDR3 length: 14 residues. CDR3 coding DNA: TGTGCCAGCAGTTACTCTCCCATGAACACTGAAGCTTTCTTT. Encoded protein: CASSYSPMNTEAFF.

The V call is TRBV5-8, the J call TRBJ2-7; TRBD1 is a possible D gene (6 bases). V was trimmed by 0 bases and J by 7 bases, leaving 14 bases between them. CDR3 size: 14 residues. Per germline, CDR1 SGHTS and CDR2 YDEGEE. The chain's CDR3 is CASSLEQGLGEQYF. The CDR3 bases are TGTGCCAGCAGCTTGGAACAGGGTTTAGGGGAGCAGTACTTC.

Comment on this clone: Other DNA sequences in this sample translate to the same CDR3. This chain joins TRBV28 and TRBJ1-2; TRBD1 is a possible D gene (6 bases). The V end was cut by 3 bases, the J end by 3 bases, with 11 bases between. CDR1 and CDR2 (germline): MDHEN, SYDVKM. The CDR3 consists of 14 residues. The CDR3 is CASSFPGAHYGYTF. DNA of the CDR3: TGTGCCAGCAGTTTCCCAGGGGCCCACTATGGCTACACCTTC.